The 30 T cell receptor beta chains below all came from one sample that was sequenced in a study of blood T cell dynamics during melanoma immunotherapy. The method was immunoSEQ multiplex PCR; TCRdb's version includes in-frame clones alone and lacks a portion of them. The table lists nearly 25,000 clones, 70% to 90% of them singletons. Time point in this sample: pre-treatment baseline. Here the sequenced sample was blood, taken from a patient treated with checkpoint blockade. The receptors stem from a human donor with melanoma.

This chain joins TRBV19 and TRBJ2-1; 9 bases match TRBD1. Germline assignment: CDR1 LNHDA and CDR2 SQIVND (reference sequence). V shed 11 bases, J shed 6 bases, and the junction held 14 bases outside the gene matches. The CDR3 length is 15 residues. CDR3 region: CAACPTGTGINEQFF. DNA for the CDR3: TGTGCCGCCTGCCCCACCGGGACAGGGATCAATGAGCAGTTCTTC. Based on the CDR3 plus reference TRBV19 and TRBJ2-1, the full variable domain is DGGITQSPKYLFRKEGQNVTLSCEQNLNHDAMYWYRQDPGQGLRLIYYSQIVNDFQKGDIAEGYSVSREKKESFPLTVTSAQKNPTAFYLCAACPTGTGINEQFFGPGTRLTVL.

This clone was counted a single time. The chain couples TRBV5-4 to TRBJ1-2; no reliable D call. This CDR3 contains 14 residues. Germline V gives CDR1 SGHNT, CDR2 YYREEE (reference sequence). The V end was cut by 0 bases, the J end by 4 bases, with 10 bases between. In nucleotides, the CDR3 is TGTGCCAGCAGCTTGGTCTCGGGCCCCTATGGCTACACCTTC. It translates to CASSLVSGPYGYTF.

The chain joins TRBV2 to TRBJ1-5, with D maybe TRBD1 (6 bases). The V end lost 4 bases, the J end lost 7 bases, and 11 bases lay between the germline ends. Per germline, CDR1 SNHLY and CDR2 FYNNEI. This CDR3 has 13 amino acids. The CDR3 DNA reads TGTGCCAGCAGTGGCAGGGGAGAGCAGCCCCAGCATTTT. It encodes CASSGRGEQPQHF.

V is TRBV11-2 and J is TRBJ1-2, with D possibly matching TRBD1 (5 bases). Per the germline V gene, CDR1 is SGHAT and CDR2 is FQNNGV. V lost 4 bases and J 10 bases, leaving 22 bases between the germline ends. The CDR3 covers 15 residues. DNA of the CDR3: TGTGCCAGCAGCTCCCCGGGACGGAGGGTACCCAACTACACCTTC. Its protein is CASSSPGRRVPNYTF.

This chain links TRBV5-1 with TRBJ1-4; possibly TRBD1 for D (6 bases). Germline V gene sequence: CDR1 SGHRS, CDR2 YFSETQ. This CDR3 spans 15 amino acids. Trimming removed 4 bases from V and 5 bases from J, with 15 bases in between. The CDR3 DNA is TGCGCCAGCAGCGCGCAACCGGGACAAAATGAAAAACTGTTTTTT. This codes for CASSAQPGQNEKLFF.

This clone was detected once. This chain links TRBV7-9 with TRBJ1-2; D may be TRBD1 (5 bases). Germline assignment: CDR1 SEHNR and CDR2 FQNEAQ (reference sequence). V lost 4 bases and J 6 bases, leaving 12 bases between the germline ends. The CDR3 contains 13 residues. The CDR3 nucleotides read TGTGCCAGCAGCTCCCCGGAGGGGCATGGCTACACCTTC. This gives the protein CASSSPEGHGYTF.

V usage is TRBV7-9 and J usage is TRBJ2-7; D gene uncertain. The length of the CDR3 is 12 residues. The ends were cut back, 1 base at V and 4 bases at J, with 5 bases in the middle. Germline loops: CDR1 SEHNR, CDR2 FQNEAQ (reference sequence). This CDR3 reads CASSLVTYEQYF. Written as DNA, the CDR3 is TGTGCCAGCAGCTTAGTAACATACGAGCAGTACTTC.

The chain couples TRBV25-1 to TRBJ2-3; possibly TRBD1 or TRBD2 for D (5 bases each). This CDR3 is 14 amino acids long. Looked up from germline, CDR1 is MGHDK and CDR2 is SYGVNS. V lost 5 bases and J 2 bases, leaving 11 bases between the germline ends. The CDR3 coding sequence is TGTGCCAGCAGTCCCCGGGACCCCACAGATACGCAGTATTTT. It translates to CASSPRDPTDTQYF.

This chain joins TRBV9 and TRBJ2-7; D unclear. CDR1 is SGDLS, CDR2 YYNGEE, per germline. The V gene lost 0 bases and the J gene lost 7 bases, with 11 bases spanning the gap. The CDR3 length is 13 residues. DNA of the CDR3: TGTGCCAGCAGCGTAGAAATCTACGGGGAGCAGTACTTC. Its protein is CASSVEIYGEQYF.

The chain uses TRBV14 and TRBJ1-1; no firm D call. CDR3 length: 13 residues. Trimming shortened V by 3 bases and J by 1 base, and 6 bases separated the two germline ends. Per the germline V gene, CDR1 is SGHDN and CDR2 is FVKESK. The CDR3 region is CASSQGWNTEAFF. DNA of the CDR3: TGTGCCAGCAGCCAGGGCTGGAACACTGAAGCTTTCTTT.

This clone was detected only a few times. This chain uses TRBV6-1 with TRBJ2-7; no reliable D call. The germline CDR1 and CDR2 sequences are MNHNS and SASEGT. The CDR3 spans 13 residues. Trimming pared 2 bases from V and 0 bases from J, leaving 5 bases between. The CDR3 loop is CASSESFSYEQYF. DNA for the CDR3: TGTGCCAGCAGTGAAAGTTTCTCCTACGAGCAGTACTTC.

The J gene is TRBJ2-1, the V gene TRBV29-1; a possible D gene is TRBD2 (5 bases). The CDR3 contains 11 residues. Deletions cut 6 bases from V and 6 bases from J, with 9 bases between. Germline V gene sequence: CDR1 SQVTM, CDR2 ANQGSEA. The CDR3 region has the DNA TGCAGCGTAACGGGGTCCAATGAGCAGTTCTTC. Its translation is CSVTGSNEQFF.

V gene TRBV5-4 combines with J gene TRBJ2-7; no clear D gene. The V end lost 0 bases, the J end lost 0 bases, and 4 bases lay between the germline ends. There are 13 residues in the CDR3. The germline gives CDR1 SGHNT, CDR2 YYREEE (reference sequence). The CDR3, as DNA: TGTGCCAGCAGCTTGGGCAACTCCTACGAGCAGTACTTC. It codes for CASSLGNSYEQYF.

The V gene is TRBV2, the J gene TRBJ1-4; D is undetermined. The CDR3 loop spans 13 amino acids. CDR1 and CDR2 from the germline V gene are SNHLY and FYNNEI. V lost 3 bases and J lost 6, with 8 bases in between. CDR3 sequence: CASSEIGDEKLFF. CDR3 coding DNA: TGTGCCAGCAGTGAGATCGGTGATGAAAAACTGTTTTTT.

The chain links TRBV27 to TRBJ2-7; possible D gene TRBD1, 6 bases. CDR3 length: 15 residues. With 3 bases removed from V and 2 bases from J, the gap between germline ends came to 14 bases. Germline V gives CDR1 MNHEY, CDR2 SMNVEV (reference sequence). The CDR3 loop reads CASSFLFGGAYEQYF. CDR3 sequence (DNA): TGTGCCAGCAGTTTTCTCTTTGGGGGCGCCTACGAGCAGTACTTC.

V and J are TRBV18 and TRBJ2-7; 10 positions agree with TRBD2. The CDR3 consists of 15 residues. J was trimmed by 6 bases and V by 3 bases; bases with no gene match: 8. Germline V CDR1 and CDR2: KGHSH, LQKENI. Here the CDR3 reads CASSPGAGGWAEQYF. The CDR3 DNA follows: TGTGCCAGCTCACCTGGAGCGGGAGGGTGGGCCGAGCAGTACTTC.

Of note for this clone: Mismatch with germline at one junction end may stem from a read error. V is TRBV6-1 and J is TRBJ2-3; 11 bases map to TRBD2. The germline V gene encodes CDR1 MNHNS and CDR2 SASEGT. The CDR3 totals 13 residues. In DNA, the CDR3 is TGTGCCAGCAGTGGACTAGCGGGATCCTCAATGGATTTT. Protein: CASSGLAGSSMDF.

The genes are TRBV9 and TRBJ2-3, with 10 positions matching TRBD2. The CDR3 is 15 residues long. Germline CDR1 and CDR2: SGDLS and YYNGEE. With 0 bases clipped from V and 4 bases from J, the junction kept 2 bases outside the gene matches. CDR3 nucleotides: TGTGCCAGCAGCGTAGAAAGCGGGAGGGCAGATACGCAGTATTTT. Translating gives CASSVESGRADTQYF.

The chain is built from TRBV7-8 and TRBJ2-5; D perhaps matches TRBD1 (6 bases). The assigned J gene may be wrong: the sequence end matches TRBJ2-7 better. Germline V CDR1 and CDR2: SGHVS, FQNEAQ. The CDR3 length is 16 residues. The CDR3 region is CASSPWTDIATYEQYF. DNA for the CDR3: TGTGCCAGCAGCCCTTGGACAGACATTGCCACCTACGAGCAGTACTTC.

This chain joins TRBV4-2 and TRBJ2-7; maybe TRBD2 (5 bases). The V end lost 0 bases, the J end lost 2 bases, and 14 bases lay between the germline ends. The CDR3 spans 16 residues. CDR1 is LGHNA, CDR2 YNFKEQ, per germline. The CDR3 bases are TGTGCCAGCAGCCAAGATCGAAATAGCGTAACCTACGAGCAGTACTTC. Translation gives CASSQDRNSVTYEQYF.

The rearrangement uses TRBV18 and TRBJ2-2; perhaps TRBD2 as D (6 bases). The CDR3 consists of 15 residues. CDR1 and CDR2 from the germline V gene are KGHSH and LQKENI. V was trimmed by 2 bases and J by 6 bases, leaving 13 bases between them. DNA for the CDR3: TGTGCCAGCTCACCATGGACACCGGGGGCCGGGGAGCTGTTTTTT. Translation: CASSPWTPGAGELFF.

The chain is built from TRBV13 and TRBJ2-1; 14 bases line up with TRBD2. The CDR3 covers 19 residues. The junction had 12 bases not matched to a gene; V was cut back by 0 bases and J by 8 bases. Germline loops: CDR1 PRHDT, CDR2 FYEKMQ (reference sequence). The CDR3 reads CASSLGLRGLAGASHEQFF. CDR3 DNA: TGTGCCAGCAGCTTAGGGTTGCGGGGACTAGCGGGAGCGTCCCATGAGCAGTTCTTC.

The chain carries TRBV28 and TRBJ1-3; a possible D gene is TRBD1 (6 bases). The V end lost 10 bases, the J end lost 1 base, and 14 bases lay between the germline ends. CDR3 length: 14 residues. CDR1 MDHEN and CDR2 SYDVKM come from the germline V gene. CDR3 nucleotides: TGTGCCACCCGAGGGGGGCCGTCTGGAAACACCATATATTTT. Its translation is CATRGGPSGNTIYF.

This chain links TRBV5-5 with TRBJ2-5; D perhaps matches TRBD2 (5 bases). The CDR3 has 16 amino acids. Trimming pared 4 bases from V and 1 base from J, leaving 17 bases between. The germline V gene encodes CDR1 SGHKS and CDR2 YYEKEE (reference sequence). Here the CDR3 DNA reads TGTGCCAGCAGCCCACTCCCGTCCCGGGGCCAAGAGACCCAGTACTTC. Amino acids: CASSPLPSRGQETQYF.

This clone showed up just once. The chain links TRBV12-5 to TRBJ2-3; tentatively, D is TRBD1 (6 bases). Trimming cost V 5 bases and J 0 bases, with 9 bases left between them. This CDR3 region has 14 residues. Germline-derived CDR1 and CDR2 are LGHNT and FRNRAP. CDR3 loop: CASGTGMSTDTQYF. In DNA, the CDR3 is TGTGCTAGTGGTACAGGGATGAGCACAGATACGCAGTATTTT.

V and J are TRBV15 and TRBJ2-7; 11 bases are a match to TRBD2. CDR1 is LNHNV, CDR2 YYDKDF, per germline (reference sequence). This CDR3 contains 17 residues. The V gene end was trimmed by 3 bases and the J gene end by 5 bases; junction bases not matched to a gene: 12. CDR3 in amino acids: CATSSTSGSLRFNEQYF. Written as DNA, the CDR3 is TGTGCCACCAGCAGCACTAGCGGGAGTCTTCGGTTTAACGAGCAGTACTTC.

The chain employs TRBV19 and TRBJ1-4; a possible D gene is TRBD1 (6 bases). Germline V gene lookup returns CDR1 LNHDA and CDR2 SQIVND (reference sequence). This CDR3 region has 14 residues. Trimming removed 6 bases at V and 6 bases at J, with 14 bases between. The CDR3 is CASSDPGVDEKLFF. DNA for the CDR3: TGTGCCAGTAGCGACCCAGGGGTTGATGAAAAACTGTTTTTT.

The CDR3 is CASSPRVATDTQYF. CDR3 DNA sequence: TGTGCCAGCAGTCCCCGGGTGGCAACAGATACGCAGTATTTT. This chain connects TRBV6-5 to TRBJ2-3, with unresolved D. There are 14 residues in the CDR3. The V gene lost 5 bases and the J gene lost 3 bases, with 12 bases spanning the gap. Germline V gene sequence: CDR1 MNHEY, CDR2 SVGAGI.

The chain is built from TRBV5-1 and TRBJ2-1; 7 bases are a match to TRBD2. V trimming: 2 bases; J trimming: 0 bases; junction bases outside the gene matches: 5. This CDR3 region has 16 residues. Per the germline V gene, CDR1 is SGHRS and CDR2 is YFSETQ. The CDR3 coding sequence is TGCGCCAGCAGCTTAGCGGGAATGAGCTCCTACAATGAGCAGTTCTTC. Translation gives CASSLAGMSSYNEQFF.

The rearrangement uses TRBV9 and TRBJ1-1; D is unclear. The length of the CDR3 is 14 residues. V was trimmed by 0 bases and J by 1 base, leaving 7 bases between them. Germline V gene lookup returns CDR1 SGDLS and CDR2 YYNGEE. The CDR3 spells CASSVAPGNTEAFF. The CDR3, as DNA: TGTGCCAGCAGCGTAGCTCCAGGGAACACTGAAGCTTTCTTT.